This TCR beta chain appears in the sequencing data of a study of blood T cells in healthy people across ages. General study results and limits: Conclusively comparing naive with antigen-experienced cells was impossible with unsorted PBMCs.

Worth noting for this clonotype: Antigen: not known.

Germline V gene data show CDR1 as DFQATT and CDR2 as SNEGSKA (reference sequence). The CDR3 contains 15 residues. V was cut by 2 bases and J by 1 base, with 11 bases left in between. PCR was performed a second time for about 6 to 12 cycles using a sample-barcoded 5' primer and a J-beta primer mix. Paired-end reads containing CDR3 totaled no fewer than 2.5 million for each sample. TCRdb used MiXCR to reprocess the 5' RACE reads, holding one entry per CDR3 protein. The repertoire holds 1.5 million to 1.9 million distinct CDR3 sequences, with approximately 43% as singletons. Every sample gave at least 6 micrograms of total RNA when it was extracted.

The clonotype comes from a woman between 18 and 30 years old in good health. The V gene is TRBV20-1, the J gene TRBJ2-2, with D possibly matching TRBD2 (5 bases). The sequencing sample was made of blood. CDR3 nucleotides: TGCAGTGCTAGACCCCCGGGGAGGAACACCGGGGAGCTGTTTTTT. This encodes CSARPPGRNTGELFF.